The 23 T cell receptor beta chains below come from one sample, sequenced in a study of T cell changes during pregnancy in multiple sclerosis. Here immunoSEQ multiplex PCR was the method, and the copy in TCRdb shows in-frame clones only, minus some. In the table there are 45,000 to 65,000 clones, approximately 90% of which are singletons. Here the sequenced sample was peripheral blood, taken after pregnancy. The receptor set was obtained from a female donor in good health, enrolled as a control in a pregnancy study.

The chain couples TRBV6-5 to TRBJ2-2, with 8 bases identical to TRBD1. Trimming cost V 5 bases and J 0 bases; bases outside gene matches: 2. Germline CDR1 reads MNHEY; CDR2 reads SVGAGI. The CDR3 loop spans 15 amino acids. DNA for the CDR3: TGTGCCAGCAGTCTACAGGGGGCGAACACCGGGGAGCTGTTTTTT. Protein sequence: CASSLQGANTGELFF.

The chain carries TRBV5-1 and TRBJ2-1; 9 positions match TRBD1. From germline, CDR1 is SGHRS and CDR2 YFSETQ. The V gene end was trimmed by 3 bases and the J gene end by 4 bases; junction bases not matched to a gene: 20. There are 20 residues in the CDR3. CDR3 sequence (DNA): TGCGCCAGCAGCTCACCGGGACAGGGAACCTCTAACGGGAGTTACAATGAGCAGTTCTTC. The encoded protein is CASSSPGQGTSNGSYNEQFF.

The chain carries TRBV19 and TRBJ1-2, with a possible D match to TRBD1 (6 bases). The V end was cut by 5 bases, the J end by 3 bases, with 10 bases between. Germline assignment: CDR1 LNHDA and CDR2 SQIVND (reference sequence). The CDR3 is made up of 13 amino acids. The CDR3 coding sequence is TGTGCCAGTAGTCCGGACAGAGACTATGGCTACACCTTC. It specifies CASSPDRDYGYTF.

As for this clone: Other nucleotide sequences from this sample produce the same CDR3. The chain couples TRBV6-1 to TRBJ1-4, with a possible D match to TRBD1 (6 bases). The length of the CDR3 is 13 residues. The ends were cut back, 3 bases at V and 8 bases at J, with 10 bases in the middle. Germline CDR1 MNHNS, CDR2 SASEGT. The CDR3 bases are TGTGCCAGCAGTGAGGGGGCGGAGGAAAAACTGTTTTTT. As protein: CASSEGAEEKLFF.

The table lists this clone with a few counts. J is TRBJ1-3 and V is TRBV4-2; TRBD1 aligns across 7 bases. The trim removed 3 bases at V and 4 bases at J, leaving 6 bases unmatched. Germline values: CDR1 LGHNA, CDR2 YNFKEQ. The CDR3 loop spans 15 amino acids. CDR3 loop: CASSQGDRQGNTIYF. DNA for the CDR3: TGTGCCAGCAGCCAGGGGGACAGACAAGGAAACACCATATATTTT.

The J gene is TRBJ1-1, the V gene TRBV10-2; D is unclear. This CDR3 has 11 amino acids. CDR1 is WSHSY, CDR2 SAAADI, per germline. The CDR3 region is CAAEVNTEAFF. The CDR3 DNA is TGCGCAGCGGAGGTTAACACTGAAGCTTTCTTT.

The V and J genes are TRBV5-6 and TRBJ2-7; the match to TRBD2 covers 8 bases. This CDR3 has 17 amino acids. V was pared by 0 bases and J by 5 bases, with 13 bases of the junction left unmatched. The germline V gene encodes CDR1 SGHDT and CDR2 YYEEEE. The CDR3 DNA is TGTGCCAGCAGCTTGGGGGGGGGAAGCGGGGGTCTCGACGAGCAGTACTTC. Its translation: CASSLGGGSGGLDEQYF. Complete variable domain (other parts from reference TRBV5-6 and TRBJ2-7): DAGVTQSPTHLIKTRGQQVTLRCSPKSGHDTVSWYQQALGQGPQFIFQYYEEEERQRGNFPDRFSGHQFPNYSSELNVNALLLGDSALYLCASSLGGGSGGLDEQYFGPGTRLTVT.

This clone was seen more than once but under ten times. The chain combines TRBV4-3 with TRBJ1-1, with D unclear. The CDR3 is 13 residues long. Trimming left V 5 bases short and J 4 bases short, with 11 bases between. The germline gives CDR1 LGHNA, CDR2 YSLEER. The CDR3 protein is CASSFSRSTEAFF. In nucleotides, the CDR3 is TGCGCCAGCAGCTTTAGTAGGAGCACTGAAGCTTTCTTT.

This clone has only one observation. The chain links TRBV6-5 to TRBJ2-1; 10 bases are a match to TRBD1. This CDR3 region has 15 residues. CDR1 and CDR2 from the germline V gene are MNHEY and SVGAGI. V gave up 6 bases and J gave up 8 bases; unmatched junction bases: 10. The CDR3 loop is CASSPPGQGIDEQFF. CDR3 nucleotides: TGTGCCAGCAGCCCCCCGGGACAGGGGATCGATGAGCAGTTCTTC.

V usage is TRBV7-8 and J usage is TRBJ2-1; tentatively, D is TRBD1 (6 bases). The germline V gene encodes CDR1 SGHVS and CDR2 FQNEAQ. The CDR3 runs 13 residues. Trimming removed 11 bases at V and 4 bases at J, with 15 bases between. The CDR3 loop is CASTDGQYNEQFF. CDR3 coding DNA: TGTGCCTCGACGGACGGACAGTACAATGAGCAGTTCTTC.

The chain has TRBV2 and TRBJ2-3, with unresolved D. The germline V and J ends were trimmed by 5 bases and 3 bases, with 9 bases remaining between them. This CDR3 comprises 13 residues. From germline, CDR1 is SNHLY and CDR2 FYNNEI. As DNA, the CDR3 is TGTGCCAGCAGTAGAGGAGAGACAGATACGCAGTATTTT. This codes for CASSRGETDTQYF. Supplemented by reference TRBV2 and TRBJ2-3, the full variable domain reads EPEVTQTPSHQVTQMGQEVILRCVPISNHLYFYWYRQILGQKVEFLVSFYNNEISEKSEIFDDQFSVERPDGSNFTLKIRSTKLEDSAMYFCASSRGETDTQYFGPGTRLTVL.

This chain connects TRBV7-2 to TRBJ2-5; D gene ambiguous. The germline gives CDR1 SGHTA, CDR2 FQGNSA. V was shortened by 0 bases and J by 4 bases, with 3 bases between the two germline ends. This CDR3 region has 12 residues. In DNA, the CDR3 is TGTGCCAGCAGCTTAGCACTAGAGACCCAGTACTTC. Amino acid sequence: CASSLALETQYF. The full variable domain, with the rest looked up from reference TRBV7-2 and TRBJ2-5, is GAGVSQSPSNKVTEKGKDVELRCDPISGHTALYWYRQSLGQGLEFLIYFQGNSAPDKSGLPSDRFSAERTGGSVSTLTIQRTQQEDSAVYLCASSLALETQYFGPGTRLLVL.

The chain employs TRBV29-1 and TRBJ1-3, with 7 bases that match TRBD1. Germline V gene lookup returns CDR1 SQVTM and CDR2 ANQGSEA. The CDR3 runs 16 residues. Losses at the gene ends were 4 bases for V and 0 bases for J; bases not matched to a gene: 9. The CDR3 region has the DNA TGCAGCGTTGGAGGGACAGAATCTAGCTCTGGAAACACCATATATTTT. Translated, it gives CSVGGTESSSGNTIYF.

This chain uses TRBV5-6 with TRBJ2-5, with no clear D. CDR3 size: 11 residues. Between the trimmed V and J ends, which lost 4 bases and 5 bases, there was a span of 6 bases. Germline-derived CDR1 and CDR2 are SGHDT and YYEEEE. CDR3 DNA: TGTGCCAGCAGCCGTCTGGAGACCCAGTACTTC. It is translated as CASSRLETQYF.

The chain uses TRBV7-6 and TRBJ1-5; D remains unclear. The germline V and J ends were trimmed by 1 base and 7 bases, with 8 bases remaining between them. CDR1 and CDR2 from the germline V gene are SGHVS and FNYEAQ. The CDR3 has 13 amino acids. CDR3 DNA: TGTGCCAGCAGCTTAGTTAACGAGCAGCCCCAGCATTTT. Protein sequence: CASSLVNEQPQHF.

The chain employs TRBV4-3 and TRBJ1-2; D is uncertain. In germline, CDR1 is LGHNA, CDR2 YSLEER. CDR3 length equals 18 residues. The V and J ends lost 0 bases and 1 base respectively, with 18 bases between them. The CDR3 sequence is CASSQDRLTGLYNYGYTF. For the CDR3, the DNA is TGCGCCAGCAGCCAAGATAGGCTTACCGGACTTTATAACTATGGCTACACCTTC.

CDR3 bases: TGTGCCAGCTCACCACCGAGTGTAAACTCTGGAAACACCATATATTTT. It yields the protein CASSPPSVNSGNTIYF. The chain combines TRBV18 with TRBJ1-3, with D uncertain. The ends were cut back, 0 bases at V and 0 bases at J, with 9 bases in the middle. CDR3 length equals 16 residues. Germline lookup yields CDR1 KGHSH and CDR2 LQKENI.

The chain recombines TRBV7-3 with TRBJ2-7; D possibly corresponds to TRBD1 (6 bases). V was pared by 5 bases and J by 3 bases, with 23 bases between. The germline V gene has CDR1 SGHTA and CDR2 FQGTGA. The CDR3 contains 17 residues. CDR3 coding DNA: TGTGCCAGCAGCCGCCTTCGTCCGGGACAATGGAACTACGAGCAGTACTTC. This translates into CASSRLRPGQWNYEQYF.

The chain is built from TRBV7-2 and TRBJ1-4; D unresolved. The germline V and J ends were trimmed by 1 base and 7 bases, with 7 bases remaining between them. Germline V lookup: CDR1 SGHTA, CDR2 FQGNSA. This CDR3 comprises 13 residues. DNA for the CDR3: TGTGCCAGCAGCTTAGGACAAGGTGAAAAACTGTTTTTT. Translating gives CASSLGQGEKLFF.

The V call is TRBV7-2, the J call TRBJ2-7, with TRBD2 identical over 9 bases. This CDR3 contains 14 residues. J gave up 7 bases and V 5 bases, and 9 bases lay outside the gene matches. Looked up from germline, CDR1 is SGHTA and CDR2 is FQGNSA. This chain's CDR3 is CASSLARTSVEQYF. CDR3 DNA: TGTGCCAGCAGCCTGGCCCGGACTAGCGTGGAGCAGTACTTC.

This chain joins TRBV11-3 and TRBJ2-7, with TRBD1 identical over 8 bases. This CDR3 has 13 residues. Germline V gene data show CDR1 as SGHNT and CDR2 as YENEEA. The V segment lost 3 bases and the J segment 5 bases; nucleotides outside the gene matches: 3. The CDR3 here is CASSFLTGDEQYF. The DNA of the CDR3 is TGTGCCAGCAGCTTTTTGACAGGGGACGAGCAGTACTTC.

The CDR3 reads CASSDSGGHNEQFF. The CDR3 nucleotides read TGTGCCAGCAGTGACTCGGGAGGGCACAATGAGCAGTTCTTC. The V gene is TRBV6-4, the J gene TRBJ2-1, with 7 nucleotides matching TRBD2. The CDR3 has 14 residues. Germline CDR1 MRHNA, CDR2 SNTAGT. V shed 0 bases and J 5 bases; nucleotides not matched to a gene: 1.

CDR3 residues: CASSLGQSTDTQYF. The CDR3 DNA reads as TGCGCCAGCAGCTTGGGACAGAGCACAGATACGCAGTATTTT. The J gene is TRBJ2-3, the V gene TRBV5-1, with D tentatively TRBD1 (5 bases). Germline V gives CDR1 SGHRS, CDR2 YFSETQ. The CDR3 consists of 14 residues. The V gene lost 0 bases and the J gene lost 0 bases, with 5 bases spanning the gap.